The sequence of this T cell receptor beta chain was determined in a study of blood T cell repertoires in COVID-19 (dated by TCRdb to 2018 to 2021). Background on the whole study: Samples covering the acute and convalescent phases of COVID-19 were provided by collaborators in the United States, Italy and Spain. The prospective study material was composed of cDNA or gDNA derived from T cells, B-cell-depleted T cells, or PBMCs. A de-identified subject ID, COVID-19 status, age in years and sex were almost always included in the sample metadata. Where available, HLA class I and class II types were obtained from metadata supplied by the sample provider rather than from assay-based typing. Samples were obtained from the ongoing ImmuneRACE study (first 160 participants) and from over a thousand subjects provided by 6 global collaborators. Subjects who had been exposed to COVID-19, were actively infected with it, or had recovered from it provided the deeply sampled blood TCRbeta repertoires that made up the dataset. The repertoires were released in a freely available public database intended as a resource for research on the immune response to SARS-CoV-2. Results and caveats for the whole study, not just this receptor: Clinical and demographic metadata were provided uncurated, with the amount varying by source and participant.

TCRbeta CDR3 regions were amplified from genomic DNA using the immunoSEQ Assay, a bias-controlled multiplex PCR. From the authors' description of their analysis: The number of nucleated cells in each sample was estimated by amplification of reference gene primers within the assay. To quantify the absolute abundance of each unique TCRbeta CDR3 rearrangement, sequence reads were collapsed and filtered. For each sample, productive Simpson clonality was calculated as the square root of Simpson's diversity index over productive rearrangements. In its TCRdb copy, this immuneACCESS table keeps in-frame sequences only and misses some clones. Where compared with another copy, unresolved V genes explain less than half of these, and the others have no known cause. The V and J calls and the clone size are those of that table, but D and trimming were determined from the DNA. This sample comprises 97,000 or so clones, around 76% of them detected only once. In total, the top ten clones hold roughly 18% of the sample.

This clone was counted once. Its antigen specificity is not known. No per-base quality is available; no much larger clone lies one base away. The CDR3 runs 15 residues from the cysteine to the phenylalanine. Kept here is only the CDR3 DNA, which spans 45 bases and is read in frame from base 1. At the junction V is shortened by 1 base and J by 8 bases, with 15 bases in between. The CDR1 and CDR2 encoded by the germline V gene are MDHEN and SYDVKM. The collaborating institutions used their own protocols to collect whole blood in K2EDTA tubes. For TCRbeta analysis, collaborators shipped samples in one of three forms: frozen whole blood, isolated PBMCs, or DNA extracted from either of those sample types.

The source of this sequence is an elderly man with acute or convalescent COVID-19. The chain uses TRBV28 and TRBJ2-1; a tentative D call is TRBD2 (5 bases match). The sequencing input was peripheral blood. The DNA reads TGTGCCAGCAGTTTATCGCAGGCCGGGGATGATGAGCAGTTCTTC. Translated, it reads CASSLSQAGDDEQFF.